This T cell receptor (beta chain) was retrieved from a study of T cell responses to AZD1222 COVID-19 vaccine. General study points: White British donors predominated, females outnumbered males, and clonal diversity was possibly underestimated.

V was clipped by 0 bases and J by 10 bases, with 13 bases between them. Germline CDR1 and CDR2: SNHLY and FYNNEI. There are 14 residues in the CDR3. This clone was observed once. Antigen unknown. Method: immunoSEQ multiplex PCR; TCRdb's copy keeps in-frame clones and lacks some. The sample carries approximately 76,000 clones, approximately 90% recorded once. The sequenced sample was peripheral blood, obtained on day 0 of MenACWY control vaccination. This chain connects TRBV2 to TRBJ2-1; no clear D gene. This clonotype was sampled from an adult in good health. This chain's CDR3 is CASSEARAGGEQFF. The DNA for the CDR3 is TGTGCCAGCAGTGAAGCGCGAGCAGGTGGAGAGCAGTTCTTC. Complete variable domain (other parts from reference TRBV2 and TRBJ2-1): EPEVTQTPSHQVTQMGQEVILRCVPISNHLYFYWYRQILGQKVEFLVSFYNNEISEKSEIFDDQFSVERPDGSNFTLKIRSTKLEDSAMYFCASSEARAGGEQFFGPGTRLTVL.